The clone carrying this T cell receptor (beta chain) was detected only a few times. This entry is derived from a study of PD-1 blockade in classical Hodgkin lymphoma. Exposure to brentuximab vedotin varied, and each patient had relapsed following autologous stem cell transplantation. Germline V gives CDR1 ENHRY, CDR2 SYGVKD. This CDR3 has 13 residues. V dropped 7 bases and J dropped 6; count of bases not matched to a gene: 8. Sequenced by immunoSEQ multiplex PCR; TCRdb stores in-frame clones only, minus some. The sample contains approximately 44,000 clones, 60% to 85% of which appear only once. The sequencing here drew on peripheral blood mononuclear cells (PBMCs), taken at baseline. V and J are TRBV10-3 and TRBJ2-7, with 8 bases matching TRBD1. The receptor was derived from a human donor with classical Hodgkin lymphoma. As DNA, the CDR3 is TGTGCCATCAACCCGGGACAGGATAGCGAGCAGTACTTC. It yields the protein CAINPGQDSEQYF.